The present entry profiles one T cell receptor (beta chain) with its context. The entry originates in a study of Ad26.COV2.S vaccination and SARS-CoV-2 variants. Study as a whole: Once, or twice with 56 days between doses, Ad26.COV2.S was given intramuscularly.

The CDR3 covers 15 residues. Trimming took off 0 bases at V and 3 bases at J, with 13 bases between the two ends. Germline V lookup: CDR1 SGDLS, CDR2 YYNGEE. Some clones are missing from TCRdb's copy, which holds only in-frame ones; the method was immunoSEQ multiplex PCR. The table includes around 400,000 clones, roughly four fifths detected once. Treatment: over 15 received Ad26.COV2.S at low or high dose, single or two shots; 5 received placebo; per-sample allocation not given. Sample collection was performed on day 63 after the first vaccine or placebo injection. Aged 18-55 years, donor was enrolled in Boston in the early 2020s. Its platform was an Ad26 vector, and its expressed antigen was Wuhan-strain SARS-CoV-2 spike.

This material consisted of peripheral blood, taken in a trial of Ad26.COV2.S vaccine versus placebo. This clonotype was sampled from a person between 18 and 65 years old who received the Ad26.COV2.S COVID-19 vaccine or a placebo. J is TRBJ2-7 and V is TRBV9, with D possibly TRBD1 on 6 matching bases. The CDR3 DNA sequence: TGTGCCAGCAGCGTAGGGGCAGGGGAGAACTACGAGCAGTACTTC. Its protein is CASSVGAGENYEQYF.